This T cell receptor beta chain emerged from a study of blood T cell repertoires in COVID-19. Study as a whole: The origin of the acute and convalescent COVID-19 samples was the United States, Italy and Spain. T cells, B-cell-depleted T cells, or PBMCs provided the cDNA or gDNA that served as material.

V was trimmed by 0 bases and J by 7 bases, leaving 15 bases between them. The CDR3 consists of 15 residues. Germline V lookup: CDR1 ENHRY, CDR2 SYGVKD. As handled by the study authors: Counts of nucleated cells, estimated from reference gene primer amplification, were obtained. The data were produced by immunoSEQ multiplex PCR, yet TCRdb's version contains in-frame clones alone and is incomplete. V and J calls and clone size come straight from that table; D and trimming were deduced from the DNA. In the table there are tens of thousands of clones, around 90% of which are singletons. Sequencing was performed on peripheral blood. The chain recombines TRBV10-3 with TRBJ1-1, with a possible D match to TRBD1 (5 bases). The origin of this receptor is a man aged 80 or over with acute or convalescent COVID-19. CDR3 nucleotide sequence: TGTGCCATCAGTGAGTCTAGCAGGGTACAAAATGAAGCTTTCTTT. It specifies CAISESSRVQNEAFF.